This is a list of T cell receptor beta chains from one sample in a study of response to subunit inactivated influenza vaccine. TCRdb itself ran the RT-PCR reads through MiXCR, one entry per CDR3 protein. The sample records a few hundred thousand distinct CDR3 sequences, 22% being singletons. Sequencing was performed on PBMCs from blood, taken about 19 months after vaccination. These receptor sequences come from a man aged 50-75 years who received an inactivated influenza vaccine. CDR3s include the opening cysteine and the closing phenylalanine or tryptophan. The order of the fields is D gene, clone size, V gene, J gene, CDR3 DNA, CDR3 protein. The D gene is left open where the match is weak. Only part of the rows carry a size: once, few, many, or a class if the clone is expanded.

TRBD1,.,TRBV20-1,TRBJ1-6,TGCAGTGCTAGAGACCCTTCTACAGGGGGGAATTCACCCCTCCACTTT,CSARDPSTGGNSPLHF
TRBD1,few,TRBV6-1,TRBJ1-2,TGTGCCAGCACCGAAGGGACAGGCGGTTTTCACTATGGCTACACCTTC,CASTEGTGGFHYGYTF
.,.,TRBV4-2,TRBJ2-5,TGTGCCAGCAGCCAAGTTGGAGGCAAAGAGACCCAGTACTTC,CASSQVGGKETQYF
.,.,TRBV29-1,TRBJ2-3,TGCAGCGTCGGGGCAGATACGCAGTATTTT,CSVGADTQYF
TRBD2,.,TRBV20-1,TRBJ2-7,TGCAGTGCTAGAGATCTTAGCGGGGGGCAGAGAGAGCAGTACTTC,CSARDLSGGQREQYF
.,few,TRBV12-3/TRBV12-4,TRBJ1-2,TGTGCCAGCGACGACAGATCTAACTATGGCTACACCTTC,CASDDRSNYGYTF
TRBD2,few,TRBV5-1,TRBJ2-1,TGCGCCAGCAGGTCAACTAGCGGGAGTAATGAGCAGTTCTTC,CASRSTSGSNEQFF
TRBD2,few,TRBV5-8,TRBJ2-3,TGTGCCAGCAGCGACACTACTAGCGGGGACACAGATACGCAGTATTTT,CASSDTTSGDTDTQYF
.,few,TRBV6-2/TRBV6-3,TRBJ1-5,TGTGCCAGCAGTTACTTCTGGGGCGTAGGTCAGCCCCAGCATTTT,CASSYFWGVGQPQHF
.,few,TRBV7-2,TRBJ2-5,TGTGCCAGCAGCTTAGGGCCCACAGGGAAAGGCCAAGAGACCCAGTACTTC,CASSLGPTGKGQETQYF
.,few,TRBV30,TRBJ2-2,TGTGCCTGGAGTAGCCTAGCAATAAACACCGGGGAGCTGTTTTTT,CAWSSLAINTGELFF
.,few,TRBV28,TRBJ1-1,TGTGCCAGCAGTCCGGATTTTACCTCGGGCGCTTTCTTT,CASSPDFTSGAFF
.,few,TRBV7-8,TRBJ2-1,TGTGCCAGCAGCTTCGGGGCACGTTCCTACAATGAGCAGTTCTTC,CASSFGARSYNEQFF
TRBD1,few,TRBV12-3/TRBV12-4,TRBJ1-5,TGTGCCAGCAGCAGGGGGGACAGCTCGTCGGGCCCCCAGCATTTT,CASSRGDSSSGPQHF
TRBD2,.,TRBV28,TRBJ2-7,TGTGCCAGCAGCGTGACTAGCGGGAGGGCCCAGTACTTC,CASSVTSGRAQYF